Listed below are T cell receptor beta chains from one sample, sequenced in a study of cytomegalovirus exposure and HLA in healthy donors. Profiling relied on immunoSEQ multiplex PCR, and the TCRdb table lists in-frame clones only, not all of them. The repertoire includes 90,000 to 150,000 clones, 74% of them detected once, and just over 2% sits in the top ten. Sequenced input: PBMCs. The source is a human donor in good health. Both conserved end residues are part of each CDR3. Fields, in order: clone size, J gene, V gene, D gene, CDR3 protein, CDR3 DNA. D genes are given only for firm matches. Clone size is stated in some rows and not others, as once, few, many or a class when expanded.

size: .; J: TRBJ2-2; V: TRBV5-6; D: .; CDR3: CASSLRGGELFF; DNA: TGTGCCAGCAGCTTGCGGGGCGGGGAGCTGTTTTTT
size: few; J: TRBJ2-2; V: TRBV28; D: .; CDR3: CASSSRLRPGLFF; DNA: TGTGCCAGCAGTTCAAGACTTCGCCCCGGCCTGTTTTTT
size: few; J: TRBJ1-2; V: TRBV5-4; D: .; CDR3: CASSGGWLYTF; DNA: TGTGCCAGCAGCGGAGGGTGGTTATACACCTTC
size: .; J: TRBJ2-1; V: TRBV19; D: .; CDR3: CAISRQHISGSYNEQFF; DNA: TGTGCCATTTCAAGACAGCACATATCCGGGAGTTACAATGAGCAGTTCTTC
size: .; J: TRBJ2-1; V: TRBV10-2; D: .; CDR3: CASSERGEQFF; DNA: TGCGCCAGCAGTGAGAGGGGGGAGCAGTTCTTC
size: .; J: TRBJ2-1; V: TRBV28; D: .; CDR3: CASSLNRDSYNEQFF; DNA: TGTGCCAGCAGTTTAAACAGGGACTCCTACAATGAGCAGTTCTTC
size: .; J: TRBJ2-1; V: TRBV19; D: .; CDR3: CASSALRNEQFF; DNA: TGTGCCAGTAGTGCGCTACGCAATGAGCAGTTCTTC
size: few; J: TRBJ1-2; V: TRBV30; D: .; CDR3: CAWSSQGYGYTF; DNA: TGTGCCTGGAGTTCACAGGGCTATGGCTACACCTTC
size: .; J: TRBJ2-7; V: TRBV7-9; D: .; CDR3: CASSFGRVVDEQYF; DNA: TGTGCCAGCAGCTTCGGCAGGGTTGTTGACGAGCAGTACTTC
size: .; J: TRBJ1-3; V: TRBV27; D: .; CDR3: CASSRGGGNTIYF; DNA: TGTGCCAGCAGTCGTGGAGGTGGAAACACCATATATTTT
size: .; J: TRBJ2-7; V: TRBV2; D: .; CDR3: CASSDISGNSYEQYF; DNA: TGTGCCAGCAGTGATATCTCAGGAAACTCCTACGAGCAGTACTTC
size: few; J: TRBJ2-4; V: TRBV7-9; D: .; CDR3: CASSSQLLGARNIQYF; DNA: TGTGCCAGCAGCTCCCAGTTGTTGGGGGCAAGAAACATTCAGTACTTC
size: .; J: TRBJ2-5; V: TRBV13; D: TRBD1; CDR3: CASSWGQLQETQYF; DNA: TGTGCCAGCAGCTGGGGACAGCTCCAAGAGACCCAGTACTTC
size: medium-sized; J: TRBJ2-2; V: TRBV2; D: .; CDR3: CASSEGTDSGELFF; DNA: TGTGCCAGCAGTGAAGGGACAGACTCCGGGGAGCTGTTTTTT
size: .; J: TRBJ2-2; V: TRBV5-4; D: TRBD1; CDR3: CASSTGGGNTGELFF; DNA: TGTGCCAGCAGCACAGGGGGAGGGAACACCGGGGAGCTGTTTTTT
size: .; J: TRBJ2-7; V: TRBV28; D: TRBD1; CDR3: CASRQTGQGYEQYF; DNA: TGTGCCAGCAGGCAAACGGGACAGGGTTACGAGCAGTACTTC
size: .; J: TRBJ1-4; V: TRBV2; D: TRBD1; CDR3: CASSKQQGAGEKLFF; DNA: TGTGCCAGCAGTAAACAACAGGGGGCTGGTGAAAAACTGTTTTTT
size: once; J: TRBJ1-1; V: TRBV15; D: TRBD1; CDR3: CATSNPSGGGAEAFF; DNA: TGTGCCACCAGCAACCCATCAGGAGGGGGCGCAGAAGCTTTCTTT
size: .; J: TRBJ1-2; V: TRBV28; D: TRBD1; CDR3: CASSFPTDRGYYGYTF; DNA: TGTGCCAGCAGTTTCCCGACGGACAGGGGGTACTATGGCTACACCTTC
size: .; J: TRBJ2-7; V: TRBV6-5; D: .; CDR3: CASSYRSRQGREEQYF; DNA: TGTGCCAGCAGTTACCGGTCGAGACAGGGCCGGGAGGAGCAGTACTTC
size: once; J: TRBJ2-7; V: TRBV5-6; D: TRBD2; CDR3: CASSLVLRGGTRRVYEQYF; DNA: TGTGCCAGCAGCTTGGTCCTGCGCGGCGGGACTAGGAGGGTCTACGAGCAGTACTTC
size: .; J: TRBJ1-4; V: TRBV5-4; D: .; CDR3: CASSLAAGTNEKLFF; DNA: TGTGCCAGCAGCTTGGCCGCAGGGACTAATGAAAAACTGTTTTTT
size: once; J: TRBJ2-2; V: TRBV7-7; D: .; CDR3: CASSLTGNTGELFF; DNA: TGTGCTAGCAGCTTAACTGGGAACACCGGGGAGCTGTTTTTT
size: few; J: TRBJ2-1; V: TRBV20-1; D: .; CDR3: CSASSGGEQFF; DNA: TGCAGTGCTAGTAGTGGTGGTGAGCAGTTCTTC
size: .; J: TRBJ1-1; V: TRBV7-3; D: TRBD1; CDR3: CASSWTGRGEAFF; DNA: TGTGCCAGCAGCTGGACAGGGAGGGGTGAAGCTTTCTTT
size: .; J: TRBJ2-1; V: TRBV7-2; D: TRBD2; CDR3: CASSRAPGTSVAREQFF; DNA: TGTGCCAGCAGCCGCGCCCCCGGGACTAGCGTAGCTCGTGAGCAGTTCTTC
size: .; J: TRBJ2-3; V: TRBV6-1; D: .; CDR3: CASSQGSGTDTQYF; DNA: TGTGCCAGCAGCCAGGGTAGTGGCACAGATACGCAGTATTTT
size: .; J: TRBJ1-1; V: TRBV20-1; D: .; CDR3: CSAPTGREAFF; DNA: TGCAGTGCGCCTACAGGCCGAGAAGCTTTCTTT
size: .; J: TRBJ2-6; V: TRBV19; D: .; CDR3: CASSTGLSGANVLTF; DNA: TGTGCCAGTAGTACAGGGCTCTCTGGGGCCAACGTCCTGACTTTC
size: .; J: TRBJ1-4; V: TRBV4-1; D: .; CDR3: CASSTTQVINEKLFF; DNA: TGCGCCAGCAGCACGACCCAGGTGATTAATGAAAAACTGTTTTTT
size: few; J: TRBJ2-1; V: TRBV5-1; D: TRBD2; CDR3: CASSSPGTSGSYEQFF; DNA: TGCGCCAGCAGCTCCCCCGGGACTAGCGGGAGCTATGAGCAGTTCTTC
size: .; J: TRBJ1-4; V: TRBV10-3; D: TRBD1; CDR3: CAISESAGGLTNEKLFF; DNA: TGTGCCATCAGTGAGTCGGCAGGGGGCCTGACTAATGAAAAACTGTTTTTT
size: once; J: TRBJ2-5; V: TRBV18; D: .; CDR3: CASSPRDPRETQYF; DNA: TGTGCCAGCTCACCGCGGGACCCCCGGGAGACCCAGTACTTC
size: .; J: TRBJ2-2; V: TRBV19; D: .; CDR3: CASSIGPGRSGELFF; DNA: TGTGCCAGTAGTATTGGCCCAGGGAGGAGCGGGGAGCTGTTTTTT
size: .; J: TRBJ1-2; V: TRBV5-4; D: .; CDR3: CASSLYTEIYYGYTF; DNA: TGTGCCAGCAGTTTGTACACAGAAATTTACTATGGCTACACCTTC
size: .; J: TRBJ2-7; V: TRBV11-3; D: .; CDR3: CASSLSTGEQYF; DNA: TGTGCCAGCAGCTTAAGTACCGGCGAGCAGTACTTC
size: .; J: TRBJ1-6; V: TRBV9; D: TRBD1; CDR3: CASSFSGQMDSPLHF; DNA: TGTGCCAGCAGCTTCTCGGGACAGATGGATTCACCCCTCCACTTT
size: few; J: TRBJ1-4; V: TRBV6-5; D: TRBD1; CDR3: CASSSYSTGFSEKLFF; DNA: TGTGCCAGCAGTTCTTATTCGACAGGGTTCAGTGAAAAACTGTTTTTT
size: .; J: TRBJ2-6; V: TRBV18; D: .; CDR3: CASSLVQAGANVLTF; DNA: TGTGCCAGCTCACTGGTCCAGGCCGGGGCCAACGTCCTGACTTTC
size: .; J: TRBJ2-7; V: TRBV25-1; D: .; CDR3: CASSEGQGEQYF; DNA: TGTGCCAGCAGTGAGGGACAAGGGGAGCAGTACTTC
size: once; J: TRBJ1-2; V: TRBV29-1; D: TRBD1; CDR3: CSVLPGQGIRGYTF; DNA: TGCAGCGTCCTCCCGGGACAGGGGATTCGTGGCTACACCTTC
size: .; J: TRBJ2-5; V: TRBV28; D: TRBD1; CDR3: CASSQGGTGQETQYF; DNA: TGTGCCAGCTCTCAGGGAGGGACAGGGCAAGAGACCCAGTACTTC
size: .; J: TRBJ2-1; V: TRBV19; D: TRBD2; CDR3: CASKGLANNEQFF; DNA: TGTGCCAGTAAGGGACTAGCGAACAATGAGCAGTTCTTC
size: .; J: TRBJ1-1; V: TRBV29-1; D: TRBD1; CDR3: CSVVQGAGVSEAFF; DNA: TGCAGCGTTGTTCAGGGGGCCGGGGTGTCTGAAGCTTTCTTT